Included here is one T cell receptor (beta chain) sequence, with context. What it binds is not known. 13 Jbeta primers and 60 Vbeta primers were used for the PCR. Clones were sequenced by immunoSEQ multiplex PCR, and TCRdb holds only the in-frame ones, with some missing. The sample carries fewer than 200,000 clones, approximately 84% recorded once. This CDR3 contains 14 residues. Trimming removed 4 bases at V and 1 base at J, with 9 bases between. Germline lookup yields CDR1 PRHDT and CDR2 FYEKMQ (reference sequence). This record belongs to a study of cytomegalovirus exposure and HLA in healthy donors. Study-level findings and limits: When analyzed later, a missense DCLRE1C variant was found to be linked to TCR beta V- and J-gene trimming. Immune exposure information comprised only CMV serostatus. Exclusion applied to some V segments, including TRBV6-2 and TRBV6-3, as they were indistinguishable.

V is TRBV13 and J is TRBJ2-3, with a weak D call TRBD2 (5 bases). The origin of this receptor is a man aged 18 to 35 in good health and CMV-seropositive. The sequenced sample consisted of PBMCs. The CDR3, as DNA: TGTGCCAGCAGCTGGACTCAAGGCACAGATACGCAGTATTTT. Its protein is CASSWTQGTDTQYF.